The present T cell receptor (beta chain) was sequenced within a study of lymphopenia after photon versus proton radiotherapy. Sequencing used immunoSEQ multiplex PCR; TCRdb keeps in-frame clones, though not all of them. This table has approximately 170,000 clones, roughly nine tenths appearing once. In regard to this clone: Its antigen is unknown.

Trimming took 6 bases from V and 3 from J; bases not matched to a gene: 5. Per the germline V gene, CDR1 is SNHLY and CDR2 is FYNNEI. This CDR3 is built from 14 residues. Study-wide findings and caveats: Under photons, naive T cells and diversity fell while effector/memory populations rose. After the lymphocyte nadir, photon-treated repertoires showed oligoclonal expansion, especially of CD8+ Temra cells.

The specimen was peripheral blood, collected from a patient treated with photon-based radiotherapy. The sequence came from a man aged 50-59 years with gastric cancer. The chain employs TRBV2 and TRBJ2-1, with 7 bases fitting TRBD1. As DNA, the CDR3 is TGTGCCAGCAGGGTTGACAGGGACTACAATGAGCAGTTCTTC. Protein: CASRVDRDYNEQFF.